The 26 T cell receptor beta chains presented below share a single source sample, sequenced in a study of metastatic and nonmetastatic thyroid tumors. MiXCR reprocessed the PCR reads for TCRdb. The sample has approximately 90,000 clones; about 13% are singletons. All patients were untreated before thyroid surgery. Sequencing was done on a sample of blood. The receptors were sampled from a female donor with papillary thyroid cancer or a benign thyroid nodule (not recorded which). Some clones in this sample may be carry-over from other donors' samples.

This clone was counted at least ten times. The V and J genes are TRBV28 and TRBJ2-1; 7 bases are a match to TRBD2. The length of the CDR3 is 12 residues. J gave up 8 bases and V 2 bases, and 0 bases lay outside the gene matches. Germline assignment: CDR1 MDHEN and CDR2 SYDVKM. The chain's CDR3 is CASSLRGDEQFF. In DNA, the CDR3 is TGTGCCAGCAGTTTACGGGGGGATGAGCAGTTCTTC.

The chain carries TRBV6-1 and TRBJ2-5, with TRBD1 matching 9 bases. CDR3 length: 14 residues. The junction had 12 bases not matched to a gene; V was cut back by 6 bases and J by 10 bases. Germline-derived CDR1 and CDR2 are MNHNS and SASEGT. The CDR3 protein is CASRPTGQGLNQYF. The CDR3 DNA sequence: TGTGCCAGCAGGCCCACGGGACAGGGACTTAACCAGTACTTC.

The rearrangement links TRBV3-1 to TRBJ1-4; 9 nucleotides match TRBD1. CDR1 LGHDT and CDR2 YNNKEL come from the germline V gene (reference sequence). V lost 5 bases, J lost 7 bases, and 2 bases stayed unmatched. CDR3 length equals 13 residues. CDR3 region: CASSTQGAEKLFF. The CDR3 DNA reads TGTGCCAGCAGCACACAGGGGGCTGAAAAACTGTTTTTT.

This clone has at least ten counts. A read error may be the cause here, since a much bigger clone is one base away. The chain is built from TRBV4-1 and TRBJ2-7; 7 bases map to TRBD1. Germline V CDR1 and CDR2: MGHRA, YSYEKL. V shed 0 bases and J 6 bases; nucleotides not matched to a gene: 14. CDR3 size: 17 residues. CDR3 sequence: CASSQDHPAPTGSEQYF. The CDR3 DNA reads as TGCGCCAGCAGCCAAGACCACCCAGCCCCGACAGGGAGCGAGCAGTACTTC.

The sample holds many counts of this clone. This chain uses TRBV9 with TRBJ2-3, with 8 bases that match TRBD2. The length of the CDR3 is 17 residues. J was trimmed by 2 bases and V by 2 bases; bases with no gene match: 10. Germline V CDR1 and CDR2: SGDLS, YYNGEE. DNA of the CDR3: TGTGCCAGCAGCGTGAAACCGACTAGCGACTTCACAGATACGCAGTATTTT. This sequence encodes CASSVKPTSDFTDTQYF.

This clone appeared a few times. With a much larger clone just one base away, this may be a read error. The chain carries TRBV29-1 and TRBJ1-2, with D unclear. Trimming took 3 bases from V and 8 from J, leaving 19 bases between them. This CDR3 spans 14 amino acids. Germline CDR1 reads SQVTM; CDR2 reads ANQGSEA. In DNA, the CDR3 is TGCAGCGTTGATGCCGGGTCAGGTAAGGGCGGCTACACCTTC. Encoded protein: CSVDAGSGKGGYTF.

Points on this clone: Being one base from a much bigger clone, this may be a read error. The chain combines TRBV28 with TRBJ2-1; 11 nucleotides match TRBD1. Looked up from germline, CDR1 is MDHEN and CDR2 is SYDVKM. The V segment lost 7 bases and the J segment 7 bases; nucleotides outside the gene matches: 3. This CDR3 is 13 amino acids long. The CDR3 loop is CASMDRGRNEQFF. The CDR3 DNA follows: TGTGCCAGCATGGACAGGGGGCGAAATGAGCAGTTCTTC.

In its sample, this clone was seen many times. The gene calls are TRBV12-3 or TRBV12-4 and TRBJ2-3; TRBD1 agrees at 8 bases. The CDR3 runs 15 residues. The junction had 5 bases not matched to a gene; V was cut back by 6 bases and J by 0 bases. CDR3 in amino acids: CASRLTGVSTDTQYF. The CDR3 DNA reads as TGTGCCAGCAGACTGACAGGGGTCAGCACAGATACGCAGTATTTT.

There are many counts of this clone. The rearrangement uses TRBV18 and TRBJ1-1; D call uncertain. Germline V lookup: CDR1 KGHSH, CDR2 LQKENI. The CDR3 length is 13 residues. Trimming removed 3 bases at V and 2 bases at J, with 7 bases between. The CDR3 here is CASSPGGNTEAFF. CDR3 DNA: TGTGCCAGCTCACCTGGCGGAAACACTGAAGCTTTCTTT.

This clone has a count of ten or more. CDR3 in amino acids: CASSLFASDGYTF. The CDR3 nucleotides are TGTGCCAGCAGCTTGTTTGCATCTGATGGCTACACCTTC. The chain recombines TRBV7-8 with TRBJ1-2, with D uncertain. There are 13 residues in the CDR3. V gave up 3 bases and J gave up 6 bases, with 11 bases separating them. Germline V gene lookup returns CDR1 SGHVS and CDR2 FQNEAQ.

This clone was observed a few times. A much larger clone sits a single nucleotide away, making a read error possible. This rearrangement joins TRBV6-4 to TRBJ2-5, with D uncertain. This CDR3 contains 14 residues. From germline, CDR1 is MRHNA and CDR2 SNTAGT. Trimming shortened V by 0 bases and J by 2 bases, and 7 bases separated the two germline ends. CDR3 bases: TGTGCCAGCAGTGACTCGAGTAGGCAAGAGACCCAGTACTTC. Translating gives CASSDSSRQETQYF.

This clone was seen repeatedly, ten times or more. The chain recombines TRBV6-1 with TRBJ2-1; 9 bases are a match to TRBD1. Losses at the gene ends were 4 bases for V and 5 bases for J; bases not matched to a gene: 9. Germline CDR1 and CDR2: MNHNS and SASEGT. CDR3 size: 16 residues. The CDR3 bases are TGTGCCAGCAGTGTATTACAGGGGGCTTGGAACAATGAGCAGTTCTTC. It is translated as CASSVLQGAWNNEQFF.

This clone was detected ten times or more. The chain recombines TRBV6-2 or TRBV6-3 with TRBJ1-5; 7 bases are a match to TRBD1. Germline V lookup: CDR1 MNHEY, CDR2 SVGEGT. V gave up 3 bases and J gave up 2 bases; unmatched junction bases: 7. The CDR3 is 16 residues long. CDR3 loop: CASSYWEGAGNQPQHF. For the CDR3, the DNA is TGTGCCAGCAGTTATTGGGAGGGGGCTGGCAATCAGCCCCAGCATTTT.

This clone showed up many times. The chain combines TRBV19 with TRBJ2-5; D gene ambiguous. This CDR3 is built from 18 residues. V lost 0 bases and J 2 bases, leaving 19 bases between the germline ends. Per the germline V gene, CDR1 is LNHDA and CDR2 is SQIVND (reference sequence). The CDR3 region is CASSIDFSGVGRQETQYF. CDR3 in DNA: TGTGCCAGTAGTATAGATTTTTCGGGCGTCGGACGGCAAGAGACCCAGTACTTC.

This clone has a handful of counts. This chain links TRBV6-5 with TRBJ2-7; TRBD1 matches 10 bases. The germline CDR1 and CDR2 sequences are MNHEY and SVGAGI. V dropped 5 bases and J dropped 5; count of bases not matched to a gene: 12. The CDR3 is 16 residues long. The CDR3, as DNA: TGTGCCAGCAGTCACCTCCCCGGGACAGGGGTCCACGAGCAGTACTTC. The encoded protein is CASSHLPGTGVHEQYF.

At least ten counts were recorded for this clone. V usage is TRBV15 and J usage is TRBJ2-3; D not resolved. The length of the CDR3 is 15 residues. Trimming pared 3 bases from V and 5 bases from J, leaving 15 bases between. Germline-derived CDR1 and CDR2 are LNHNV and YYDKDF (reference sequence). The CDR3: CATSRASSVRDTQYF. DNA for the CDR3: TGTGCCACCAGCAGGGCAAGCAGTGTGCGAGATACGCAGTATTTT.

The chain combines TRBV20-1 with TRBJ2-1, with TRBD2 identical over 12 bases. The CDR3 sequence is 16 residues long. Germline V CDR1 and CDR2: DFQATT, SNEGSKA (reference sequence). The trim removed 3 bases at V and 4 bases at J, leaving 7 bases unmatched. This chain's CDR3 is CSASPSGTSGYNEQFF. The CDR3, as DNA: TGCAGTGCTAGTCCCTCCGGGACTAGCGGGTACAATGAGCAGTTCTTC.

This clone was observed many times. The CDR3 nucleotides read TGTGCCAGCAGCTTAGAACCCCCATACTACGCCAAACAAGAGACCCAGTACTTC. Translation: CASSLEPPYYAKQETQYF. The J gene is TRBJ2-5, the V gene TRBV7-8; D is uncertain. This CDR3 spans 18 amino acids. The germline V gene encodes CDR1 SGHVS and CDR2 FQNEAQ. Trimming removed 1 base at V and 2 bases at J, with 20 bases between.

In this sample, this clone turned up many times. The genes are TRBV9 and TRBJ2-3, with TRBD2 matching 8 bases. The CDR3 spans 14 residues. CDR1 and CDR2 (germline): SGDLS, YYNGEE. The V and J ends lost 5 bases and 6 bases, in that order; junction bases with no gene match: 8. CDR3 residues: CASRGSGSADTQYF. CDR3 DNA: TGTGCCAGCAGGGGCAGCGGGAGCGCGGATACGCAGTATTTT.

In its sample, this clone was seen many times. The chain uses TRBV19 and TRBJ2-5; 10 nucleotides agree with TRBD1. Looked up from germline, CDR1 is LNHDA and CDR2 is SQIVND (reference sequence). V dropped 5 bases and J dropped 0; count of bases not matched to a gene: 3. CDR3 length: 15 amino acids. CDR3 residues: CASSRGQGYQETQYF. The CDR3 DNA follows: TGTGCCAGTAGTCGGGGACAGGGGTACCAAGAGACCCAGTACTTC.

This clone was observed many times. This chain uses TRBV20-1 with TRBJ2-3, with D perhaps TRBD2 (6 bases). Deletions cut 8 bases from V and 2 bases from J, with 8 bases between. The CDR3 loop spans 11 amino acids. CDR1 is DFQATT, CDR2 SNEGSKA, per germline (reference sequence). CDR3 nucleotide sequence: TGCAGTCCGGGACTCACAGATACGCAGTATTTT. Translating it yields CSPGLTDTQYF.

This clone was counted ten times or more. The same CDR3 arises from other DNA sequences in this sample as well. The CDR3 sequence is CASSLRGQGTDEQYF. The CDR3 DNA sequence: TGTGCCAGCAGCTTACGAGGACAGGGTACGGACGAGCAGTACTTC. The chain combines TRBV5-5 with TRBJ2-7; the match to TRBD1 covers 8 bases. V lost 2 bases to trimming and J lost 5 bases; unmatched junction nucleotides: 9. Germline CDR1 and CDR2: SGHKS and YYEKEE (reference sequence). This CDR3 comprises 15 residues.

This clone was seen many times. The chain uses TRBV6-2 or TRBV6-3 and TRBJ2-3, with D possibly TRBD1 on 6 matching bases. V lost 8 bases and J lost 5, with 20 bases in between. The CDR3 contains 15 residues. Germline CDR1 MNHEY, CDR2 SVGEGT. CDR3 protein: CASGWGLRDLDTQYF. The CDR3 DNA reads TGTGCCAGCGGATGGGGGCTCCGAGACCTAGATACGCAGTATTTT.

This clone has at least ten counts. This chain joins TRBV4-2 and TRBJ2-7; 14 nucleotides agree with TRBD2. The CDR3 runs 17 residues. After removal of 0 bases from V and 9 bases from J, the junction contained 10 bases not matched to a gene. Germline V gene lookup returns CDR1 LGHNA and CDR2 YNFKEQ. The CDR3 protein is CASSQDPQGLAGVRQYF. The CDR3 coding sequence is TGTGCCAGCAGCCAAGATCCCCAGGGACTAGCGGGAGTAAGGCAGTACTTC.

This clone was picked up many times. Other DNA sequences within the sample encode an identical CDR3. The chain is built from TRBV18 and TRBJ2-7, with D perhaps matching TRBD1 or TRBD2 (6 bases each). Germline V gene data show CDR1 as KGHSH and CDR2 as LQKENI. V lost 3 bases to trimming and J lost 6 bases, with 18 bases between them. The CDR3 contains 15 residues. In DNA, the CDR3 is TGTGCCAGCTCACCGGCAGGGGAGGCGTCGGGCGAGCAGTACTTC. Encoded protein: CASSPAGEASGEQYF.

This clone appeared many times. Just one base apart from a much larger clone, this may be a read error. The chain has TRBV27 and TRBJ2-7; TRBD1 might be the D (5 bases). CDR1 is MNHEY, CDR2 SMNVEV, per germline (reference sequence). The CDR3 covers 15 residues. As DNA, the CDR3 is TGTGCCTGCAGTCAAAAGGGGCAGCTGGCCTACGAGCAGTACTTC. It is translated as CACSQKGQLAYEQYF.